These T cell receptor beta chains were read from a single sample in a study of blood T cell repertoires in COVID-19. Sequencing was performed with immunoSEQ multiplex PCR; in TCRdb, only in-frame clones are kept and a portion is missing. The sample lists around 250,000 clones; over 80% were seen once. The sequencing input was peripheral blood. The receptor set was obtained from a woman in her sixties or seventies with COVID-19, enrolled during active disease. Both conserved end residues are part of each CDR3. The D gene is left open where the match is weak. Clone size is not always given. Where it is, it says once, few, many or a class for expanded clones.

TRBJ2-7,12,-,TRBV25-1,-,CASRRESYEQYF,TGTGCCAGCAGGAGGGAGTCCTACGAGCAGTACTTC
TRBJ1-1,14,-,TRBV19,-,CASSMQGGRTEAFF,TGTGCCAGTAGTATGCAGGGCGGGAGAACTGAAGCTTTCTTT
TRBJ2-7,17,TRBD1,TRBV19,-,CASSIPKNRGLTYEQYF,TGTGCCAGTAGTATCCCGAAAAACAGGGGGCTTACCTACGAGCAGTACTTC
TRBJ2-7,12,-,TRBV19,-,CASSRGQNEQYF,TGTGCCAGTAGCCGAGGACAGAACGAGCAGTACTTC
TRBJ1-2,15,TRBD1,TRBV28,-,CASSLLDRGLYGYTF,TGTGCCAGCAGTCTCCTAGACAGGGGGCTCTATGGCTACACCTTC
TRBJ2-5,14,TRBD2,TRBV2,-,CASSEGTRVETQYF,TGTGCCAGCAGTGAAGGGACTAGAGTTGAGACCCAGTACTTC
TRBJ2-5,19,TRBD2,TRBV4-1,-,CASSQDPRLAGARAETQYF,TGCGCCAGCAGCCAAGATCCGCGACTAGCGGGTGCGCGGGCAGAGACCCAGTACTTC
TRBJ1-5,16,TRBD1,TRBV7-9,-,CASSLDGRGSNQPQHF,TGTGCCAGCAGCTTAGATGGCAGGGGGAGCAATCAGCCCCAGCATTTT
TRBJ1-4,14,-,TRBV5-1,-,CASSLLGEDEKLFF,TGCGCCAGCAGCTTGCTGGGAGAGGATGAAAAACTGTTTTTT
TRBJ2-1,15,TRBD2,TRBV2,-,CASTFLAGGPGEQFF,TGTGCCAGCACGTTTTTAGCGGGAGGGCCTGGTGAGCAGTTCTTC
TRBJ2-7,13,-,TRBV19,-,CASSKLPGGEQYF,TGTGCCAGTAGTAAGCTCCCGGGTGGCGAGCAGTACTTC
TRBJ1-4,15,TRBD1,TRBV7-2,-,CASSLLGTGGEKLFF,TGTGCCAGCAGCTTGCTCGGGACAGGGGGTGAAAAACTGTTTTTT
TRBJ2-6,18,-,TRBV14,-,CASSQVYAGNTGANVLTF,TGTGCCAGCAGCCAAGTATACGCAGGGAATACTGGGGCCAACGTCCTGACTTTC
TRBJ2-7,14,TRBD2,TRBV10-3,few,CATSRLADYYEQYF,TGTGCCACCTCTAGACTAGCGGATTATTACGAGCAGTACTTC
TRBJ2-5,15,TRBD1,TRBV7-3,-,CASSLGTGQQETQYF,TGTGCCAGCAGCTTGGGAACGGGACAGCAAGAGACCCAGTACTTC
TRBJ1-2,12,TRBD1,TRBV5-6,once,CASSRGQLGYTF,TGTGCCAGCAGCCGGGGACAGCTGGGCTACACCTTC
TRBJ1-5,17,TRBD1,TRBV20-1,few,CSASRARGSLIDQPQHF,TGCAGTGCTAGTCGAGCCAGGGGGTCCCTAATTGACCAGCCCCAGCATTTT
TRBJ2-7,16,-,TRBV27,-,CASSFGVGGRSYEQYF,TGTGCCAGCAGTTTCGGCGTCGGGGGAAGAAGCTACGAGCAGTACTTC
TRBJ1-6,14,TRBD1,TRBV28,-,CASSKGQGNSPLHF,TGTGCCAGCAGTAAAGGACAGGGGAATTCACCCCTCCACTTT
TRBJ1-3,11,-,TRBV29-1,-,CSVDETDTIYF,TGCAGCGTTGACGAGACAGACACCATATATTTT
TRBJ2-1,14,-,TRBV3-1/TRBV3-2,-,CASSQDTQANEQFF,TGTGCCAGCAGCCAAGATACCCAGGCCAATGAGCAGTTCTTC
TRBJ1-2,14,-,TRBV6-5,-,CASLLAGLGYGYTF,TGTGCCAGTCTTTTGGCGGGGTTGGGGTATGGCTACACCTTC
TRBJ2-2,14,-,TRBV18,-,CASSPDTGPGELFF,TGTGCCAGCTCACCAGATACAGGTCCCGGGGAGCTGTTTTTT
TRBJ2-2,15,-,TRBV4-3,few,CASSQDHSGTGELFF,TGCGCCAGCAGCCAAGATCATTCGGGGACCGGGGAGCTGTTTTTT
TRBJ2-1,14,TRBD1,TRBV6-5,-,CASRIKDRGGEQFF,TGTGCCAGCAGGATCAAGGACAGGGGCGGTGAGCAGTTCTTC
TRBJ1-1,14,-,TRBV6-5,-,CASSYGGGPTEAFF,TGTGCCAGCAGTTACGGGGGGGGGCCCACTGAAGCTTTCTTT
TRBJ2-3,16,TRBD2,TRBV20-1,-,CSASSTSGRRIDTQYF,TGCAGTGCTAGTTCAACTAGCGGGAGGAGGATAGATACGCAGTATTTT
TRBJ2-2,20,TRBD2,TRBV30,-,CAWSVHTPLTGTRSTGELFF,TGTGCCTGGAGTGTACATACGCCTCTTACCGGGACTAGATCTACCGGGGAGCTGTTTTTT
TRBJ1-3,15,-,TRBV11-2,-,CASSLKTGTFGTIYF,TGTGCCAGCAGCTTAAAAACCGGGACATTTGGCACCATATATTTT
TRBJ1-2,13,-,TRBV21-1,-,CASAGQGNYGYTF,TGTGCCAGCGCGGGACAGGGTAACTATGGCTACACCTTC
TRBJ1-4,15,TRBD1,TRBV18,-,CASSPPGQGFVKLFF,TGTGCCAGCTCACCACCGGGACAGGGATTCGTAAAACTGTTTTTT
TRBJ2-6,19,TRBD1,TRBV28,-,CASSFGLGQVVSGANVLTF,TGTGCCAGCAGTTTCGGCTTGGGACAGGTGGTCTCTGGGGCCAACGTCCTGACTTTC
TRBJ2-3,13,-,TRBV5-1,-,CASSLQGTDTQYF,TGCGCCAGCAGCTTACAGGGCACAGATACGCAGTATTTT
TRBJ2-7,14,TRBD2,TRBV30,-,CAWSTGTSVYEQYF,TGTGCCTGGAGTACCGGGACTAGCGTCTACGAGCAGTACTTC
TRBJ2-1,12,-,TRBV7-3,-,CASSLTGVEQFF,TGTGCCAGCAGCTTAACGGGAGTTGAGCAGTTCTTC
TRBJ1-2,16,-,TRBV4-1,-,CASSQDKGGGDYGYTF,TGCGCCAGCAGCCAAGATAAGGGAGGGGGGGACTATGGCTACACCTTC
TRBJ1-6,17,TRBD1,TRBV2,few,CASHGTGGLHYNSPLHF,TGTGCCAGCCACGGGACAGGGGGCCTTCACTATAATTCACCCCTCCACTTT
TRBJ2-7,16,TRBD2,TRBV15,-,CATSRGLAETIREQYF,TGTGCCACCAGCAGAGGACTAGCGGAAACTATACGGGAGCAGTACTTC
TRBJ1-4,14,-,TRBV7-9,-,CASSLFGGNEKLFF,TGTGCCAGCAGCCTGTTCGGAGGGAATGAAAAACTGTTTTTT
TRBJ2-1,16,-,TRBV5-4,-,CASSLGALSSYNEQFF,TGTGCCAGCAGCTTGGGCGCCTTAAGCTCCTACAATGAGCAGTTCTTC
TRBJ2-2,18,-,TRBV9,-,CASSVPSDTLWDTGELFF,TGTGCCAGCAGCGTCCCCTCGGACACTTTATGGGACACCGGGGAGCTGTTTTTT
TRBJ2-2,14,TRBD1,TRBV27,once,CASPGTGETGELFF,TGTGCCAGCCCCGGTACAGGGGAAACCGGGGAGCTGTTTTTT
TRBJ2-7,13,TRBD1,TRBV19,-,CASSTDREREQYF,TGTGCCAGTAGTACCGACAGGGAACGCGAGCAGTACTTC
TRBJ2-3,16,-,TRBV3-1/TRBV3-2,-,CASSQGELACTDTQYF,TGTGCCAGCAGCCAAGGGGAGCTAGCCTGCACAGATACGCAGTATTTT
TRBJ1-3,18,TRBD1,TRBV27,-,CASSLYDPGTGYGNTIYF,TGTGCCAGCAGTTTATACGACCCCGGGACAGGGTATGGAAACACCATATATTTT
TRBJ1-4,13,-,TRBV27,-,CASMGGMGEKLFF,TGTGCCAGTATGGGGGGGATGGGCGAAAAACTGTTTTTT
TRBJ1-4,14,TRBD1,TRBV19,-,CASSGQGINEKLFF,TGTGCCAGTAGTGGACAGGGGATAAATGAAAAACTGTTTTTT
TRBJ1-6,14,TRBD1,TRBV30,-,CAWSFGTGNSPLHF,TGTGCCTGGAGTTTCGGGACAGGGAACTCACCCCTCCACTTT
TRBJ1-6,12,-,TRBV2,-,CASSQGNSPLHF,TGTGCCAGCAGCCAGGGAAATTCACCCCTCCACTTT
TRBJ1-2,13,-,TRBV18,-,CASSPLDSYGYTF,TGTGCCAGCTCACCACTAGACAGCTATGGCTACACCTTC